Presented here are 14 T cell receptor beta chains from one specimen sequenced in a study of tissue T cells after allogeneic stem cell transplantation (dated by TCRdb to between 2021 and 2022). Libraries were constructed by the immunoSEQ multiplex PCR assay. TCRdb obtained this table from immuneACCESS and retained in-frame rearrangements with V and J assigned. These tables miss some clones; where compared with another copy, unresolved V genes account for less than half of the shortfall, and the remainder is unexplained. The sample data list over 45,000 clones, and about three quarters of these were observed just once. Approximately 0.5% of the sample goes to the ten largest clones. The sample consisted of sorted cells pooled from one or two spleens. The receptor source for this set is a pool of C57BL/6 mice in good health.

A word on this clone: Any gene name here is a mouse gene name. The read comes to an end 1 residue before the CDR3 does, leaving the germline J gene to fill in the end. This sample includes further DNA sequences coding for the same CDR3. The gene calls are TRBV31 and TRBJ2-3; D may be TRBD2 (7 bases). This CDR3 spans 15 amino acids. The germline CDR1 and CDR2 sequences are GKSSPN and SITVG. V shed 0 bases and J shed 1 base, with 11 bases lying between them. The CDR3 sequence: CAWSLAGGGAETLYF. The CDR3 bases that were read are TGTGCCTGGAGTCTAGCTGGGGGCGGTGCAGAAACGCTGTAT.

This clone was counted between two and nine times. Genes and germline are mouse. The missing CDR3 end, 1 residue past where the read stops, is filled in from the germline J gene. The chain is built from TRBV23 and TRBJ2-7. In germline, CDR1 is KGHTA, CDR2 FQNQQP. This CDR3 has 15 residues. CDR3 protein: CSSSQSGGHSYEQYF. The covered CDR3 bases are TGCTCCAGCAGTCAATCGGGGGGACATTCCTATGAACAGTAC.

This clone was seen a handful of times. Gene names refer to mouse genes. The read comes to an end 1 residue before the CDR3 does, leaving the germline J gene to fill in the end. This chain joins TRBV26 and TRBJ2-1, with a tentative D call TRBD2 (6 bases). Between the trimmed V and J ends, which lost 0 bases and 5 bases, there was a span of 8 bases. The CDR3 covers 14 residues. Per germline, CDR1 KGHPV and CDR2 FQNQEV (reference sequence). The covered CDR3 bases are TGTGCCAGCAGTCTGTCTGGGGGTGATGCTGAGCAGTTC. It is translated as CASSLSGGDAEQF. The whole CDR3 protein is CASSLSGGDAEQFF.

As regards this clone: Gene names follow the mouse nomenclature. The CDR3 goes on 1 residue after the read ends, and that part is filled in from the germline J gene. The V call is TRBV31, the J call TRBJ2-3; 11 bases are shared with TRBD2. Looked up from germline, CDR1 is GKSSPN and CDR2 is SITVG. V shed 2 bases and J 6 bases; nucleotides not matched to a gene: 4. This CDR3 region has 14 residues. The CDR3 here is CAWSSTGGAETLYF. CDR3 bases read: TGTGCCTGGAGTTCAACTGGGGGGGCTGAAACGCTGTAT. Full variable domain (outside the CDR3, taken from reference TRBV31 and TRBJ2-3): AQTIHQWPVAEIKAVGSPLSLGCTIKGKSSPNLYWYWQATGGTLQQLFYSITVGQVESVVQLNLSASRPKDDQFILSTEKLLLSHSGFYLCAWSSTGGAETLYFGSGTRLTVL.

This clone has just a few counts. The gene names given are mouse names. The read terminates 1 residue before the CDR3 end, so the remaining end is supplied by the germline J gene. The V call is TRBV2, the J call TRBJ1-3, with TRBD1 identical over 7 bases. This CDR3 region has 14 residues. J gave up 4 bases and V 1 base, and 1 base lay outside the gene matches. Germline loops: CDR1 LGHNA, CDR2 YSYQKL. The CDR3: CASSQGRGGNTLYF. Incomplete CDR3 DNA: TGTGCCAGCAGCCAAGGCAGGGGGGGAAATACGCTCTAT.

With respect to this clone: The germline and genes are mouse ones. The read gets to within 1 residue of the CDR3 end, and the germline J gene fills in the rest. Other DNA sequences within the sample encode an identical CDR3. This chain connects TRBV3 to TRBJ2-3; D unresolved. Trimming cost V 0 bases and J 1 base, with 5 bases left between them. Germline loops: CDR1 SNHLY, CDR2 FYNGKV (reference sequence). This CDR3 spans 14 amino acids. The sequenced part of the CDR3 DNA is TGTGCCAGCAGCTTAGCAGGTGGTGCAGAAACGCTGTAT. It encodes CASSLAGGAETLY. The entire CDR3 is CASSLAGGAETLYF.

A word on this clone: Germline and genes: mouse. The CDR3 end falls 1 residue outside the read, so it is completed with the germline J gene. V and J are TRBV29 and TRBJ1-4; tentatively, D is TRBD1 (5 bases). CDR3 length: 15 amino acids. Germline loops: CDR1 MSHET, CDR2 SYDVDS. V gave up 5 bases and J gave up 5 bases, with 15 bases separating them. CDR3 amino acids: CASSLSGEGNERLFF. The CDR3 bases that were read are TGTGCTAGCAGTCTCTCGGGGGAGGGGAACGAAAGATTATTT.

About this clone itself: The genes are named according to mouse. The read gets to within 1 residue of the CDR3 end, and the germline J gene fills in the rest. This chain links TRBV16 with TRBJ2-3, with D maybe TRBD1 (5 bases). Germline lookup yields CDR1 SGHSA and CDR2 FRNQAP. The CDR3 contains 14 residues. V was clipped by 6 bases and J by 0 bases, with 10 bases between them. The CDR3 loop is CASSSDSSAETLYF. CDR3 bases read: TGTGCAAGCAGTTCCGACAGTAGTGCAGAAACGCTGTAT.

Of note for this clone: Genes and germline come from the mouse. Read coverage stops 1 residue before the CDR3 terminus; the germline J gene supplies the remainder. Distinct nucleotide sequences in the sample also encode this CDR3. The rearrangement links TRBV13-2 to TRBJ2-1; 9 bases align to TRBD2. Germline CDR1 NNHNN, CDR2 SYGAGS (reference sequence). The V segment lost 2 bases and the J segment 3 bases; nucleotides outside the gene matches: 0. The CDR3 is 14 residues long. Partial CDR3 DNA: TGTGCCAGCGGTGAGGGACTGGGCTATGCTGAGCAGTTC. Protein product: CASGEGLGYAEQF. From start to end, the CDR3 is CASGEGLGYAEQFF.

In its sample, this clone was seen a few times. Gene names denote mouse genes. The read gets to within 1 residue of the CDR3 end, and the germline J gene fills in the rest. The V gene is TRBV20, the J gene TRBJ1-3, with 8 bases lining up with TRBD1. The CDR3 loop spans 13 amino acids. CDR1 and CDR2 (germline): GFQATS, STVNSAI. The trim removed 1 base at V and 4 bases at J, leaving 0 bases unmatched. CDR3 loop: CGARGTGGNTLYF. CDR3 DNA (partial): TGTGGTGCTAGGGGGACAGGGGGAAATACGCTCTAT. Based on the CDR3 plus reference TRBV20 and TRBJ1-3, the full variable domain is GALVYQYPRRTICKSGTSMRMECQAVGFQATSVAWYRQSPQKTFELIALSTVNSAIKYEQNFTQEKFPISHPNLSFSSMTVLNAYLEDRGLYLCGARGTGGNTLYFGEGSRLIVV.

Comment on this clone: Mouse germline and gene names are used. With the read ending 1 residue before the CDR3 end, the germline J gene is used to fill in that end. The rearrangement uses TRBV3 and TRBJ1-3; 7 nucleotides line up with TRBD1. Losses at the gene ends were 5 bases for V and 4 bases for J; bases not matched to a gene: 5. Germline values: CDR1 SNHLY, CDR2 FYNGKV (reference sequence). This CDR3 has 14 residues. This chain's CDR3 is CASSPTGEGNTLYF. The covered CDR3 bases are TGTGCCAGCAGCCCTACAGGGGAGGGAAATACGCTCTAT.

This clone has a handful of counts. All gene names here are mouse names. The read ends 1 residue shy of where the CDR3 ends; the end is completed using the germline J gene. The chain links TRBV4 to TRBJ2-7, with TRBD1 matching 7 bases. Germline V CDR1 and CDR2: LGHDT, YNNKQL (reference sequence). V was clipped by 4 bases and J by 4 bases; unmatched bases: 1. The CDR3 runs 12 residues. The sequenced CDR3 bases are TGTGCCAGCAGCTTGGGACAGTATGAACAGTAC. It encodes CASSLGQYEQY. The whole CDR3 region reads CASSLGQYEQYF.

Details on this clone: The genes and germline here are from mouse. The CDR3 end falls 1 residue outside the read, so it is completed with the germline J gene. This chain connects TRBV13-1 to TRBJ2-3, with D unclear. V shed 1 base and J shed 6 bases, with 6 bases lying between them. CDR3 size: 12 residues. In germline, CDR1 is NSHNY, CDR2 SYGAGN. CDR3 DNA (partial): TGTGCCAGCAGTGATCGTGGGGAAACGCTGTAT. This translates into CASSDRGETLY. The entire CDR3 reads CASSDRGETLYF.

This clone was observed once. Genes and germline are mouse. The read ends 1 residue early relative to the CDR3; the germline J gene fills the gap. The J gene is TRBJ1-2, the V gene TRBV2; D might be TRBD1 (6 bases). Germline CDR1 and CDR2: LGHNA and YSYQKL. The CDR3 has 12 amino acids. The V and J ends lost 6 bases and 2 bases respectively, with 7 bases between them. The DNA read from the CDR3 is TGTGCCAGCAGAACAGGGAACTCCGACTACACC. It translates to CASRTGNSDYT. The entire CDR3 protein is CASRTGNSDYTF.